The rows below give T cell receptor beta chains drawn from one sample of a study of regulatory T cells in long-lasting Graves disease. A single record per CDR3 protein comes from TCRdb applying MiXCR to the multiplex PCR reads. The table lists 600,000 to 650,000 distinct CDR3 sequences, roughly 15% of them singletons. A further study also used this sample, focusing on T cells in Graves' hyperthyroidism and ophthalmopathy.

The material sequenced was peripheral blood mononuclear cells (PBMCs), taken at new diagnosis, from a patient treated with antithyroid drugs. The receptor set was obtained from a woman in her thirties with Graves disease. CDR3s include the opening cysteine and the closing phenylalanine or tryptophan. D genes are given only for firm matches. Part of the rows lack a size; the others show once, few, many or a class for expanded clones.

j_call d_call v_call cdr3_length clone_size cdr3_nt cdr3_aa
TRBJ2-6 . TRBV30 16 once TGTGCCTGGAGTTCCCCTTGGGACTCTGGGGCCAACGTCCTGACTTTC CAWSSPWDSGANVLTF
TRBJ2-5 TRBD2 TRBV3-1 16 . TGTGCCAGCAGCCAATCTAGCGGGGCGCCCGAAGAGACCCAGTACTTC CASSQSSGAPEETQYF
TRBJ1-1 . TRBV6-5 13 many TGTGCCAGCAGTTACGAGGGAGACACTGAAGCTTTCTTT CASSYEGDTEAFF
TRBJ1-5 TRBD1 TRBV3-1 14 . TGTGCCAGCAGCCGTAGACAGGGGGTTCAGCCCCAGCATTTT CASSRRQGVQPQHF
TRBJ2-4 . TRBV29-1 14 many TGCAGCGTTATAGCAGGGGGGGCCAAAAACATTCAGTACTTC CSVIAGGAKNIQYF
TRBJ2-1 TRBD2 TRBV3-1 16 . TGTGCCAGCAGCCGTACGGGACTAGCGGTGTCCAATGAGCAGTTCTTC CASSRTGLAVSNEQFF
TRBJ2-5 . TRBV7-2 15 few TGTGCCAGCAGCTTAGCAGGGCTCTACCAAGAGACCCAGTACTTC CASSLAGLYQETQYF
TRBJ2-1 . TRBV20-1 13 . TGCAGTCCGAGGAGGGACGGGGGCAGTGAGCAGTTCTTC CSPRRDGGSEQFF
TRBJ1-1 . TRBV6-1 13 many TGTGCCAGCAGCGAATTACAGGCGCGGGGAGCTTTCTTT CASSELQARGAFF
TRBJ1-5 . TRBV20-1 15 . TGCAGTGCCGATCTTGGGGGATTCGGCAATCAGCCCCAGCATTTT CSADLGGFGNQPQHF
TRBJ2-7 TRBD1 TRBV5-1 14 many TGCGCCAGCAGCCCCTGGACAGGGTTGGGCGAGCAGTACTTC CASSPWTGLGEQYF
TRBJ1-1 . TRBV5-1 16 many TGCGCCAGCAGCGCTGAGCCTGGACTCATGAACACTGAAGCTTTCTTT CASSAEPGLMNTEAFF
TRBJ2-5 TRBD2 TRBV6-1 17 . TGTGCCAGCAGTCCCCTCCCGACTAGCGGAACCCAAGAGACCCAGTACTTC CASSPLPTSGTQETQYF
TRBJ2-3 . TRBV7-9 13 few TGTGCCAGCAGGTCCCCAGGTGCAGATACGCAGTATTTT CASRSPGADTQYF
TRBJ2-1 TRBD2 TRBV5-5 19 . TGTGCCAGCAGGTACCGGGACCCCGGACTAGCGGGAGTCTTGCGTGAGCAGTTCTTC CASRYRDPGLAGVLREQFF
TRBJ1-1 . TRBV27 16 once TGTGCCAGCAGTTTTCGTCAGGGGCTTATGAACACTGAAGCTTTCTTT CASSFRQGLMNTEAFF
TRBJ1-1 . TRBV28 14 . TGTGCCAGCAGTTTAGGTGCAAGGAACACTGAAGCTTTCTTT CASSLGARNTEAFF
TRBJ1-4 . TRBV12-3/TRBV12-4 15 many TGTGCCAGCAGTTTTCAGACAGGAACTAATGAAAAACTGTTTTTT CASSFQTGTNEKLFF
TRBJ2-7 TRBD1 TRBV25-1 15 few TGTGCCAGCAGCCCGACAGGGCAGCTAGTATACGAGCAGTACTTC CASSPTGQLVYEQYF
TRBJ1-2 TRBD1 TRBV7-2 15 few TGTGCCAGCAGCTCCTCGCAGGGGGCATTTTATGGCTACACCTTC CASSSSQGAFYGYTF
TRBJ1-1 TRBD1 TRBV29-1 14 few TGCAGCGTAGGGACAGGGACCATGAACACTGAAGCTTTCTTT CSVGTGTMNTEAFF
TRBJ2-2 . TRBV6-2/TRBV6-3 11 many TGTGCCAGCAGCCATTCCGGGGAGCTGTTTTTT CASSHSGELFF
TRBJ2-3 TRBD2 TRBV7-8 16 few TGTGCCAGCAGGCGAGTGGCGGGAGTGGCCACAGATACGCAGTATTTT CASRRVAGVATDTQYF
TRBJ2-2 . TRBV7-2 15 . TGTGCCAGCAGCTTAGAACCTAGCGACCCCGGGGAGCTGTTTTTT CASSLEPSDPGELFF
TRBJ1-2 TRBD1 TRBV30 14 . TGTGCCTGGGGTGGCCTCCAGGGGGCAGGAGGCTACACCTTC CAWGGLQGAGGYTF
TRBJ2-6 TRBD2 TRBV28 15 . TGTGCCAGCAGCCATACTAGCGCCGGGGCCAACGTCCTGACTTTC CASSHTSAGANVLTF
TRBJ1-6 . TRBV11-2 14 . TGTGCCAGCAGCTTAGGAGACATCTCTTCACCCCTCCACTTT CASSLGDISSPLHF
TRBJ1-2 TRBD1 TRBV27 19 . TGTGCCAGCAGTTTATTTACCCCACTACAGGGGATGTCTAACTATGGCTACACCTTC CASSLFTPLQGMSNYGYTF
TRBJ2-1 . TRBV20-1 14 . TGCAGTGCTTCCACTAGCCCCCCGTTGGATGAGCAGTTCTTC CSASTSPPLDEQFF
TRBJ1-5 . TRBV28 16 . TGTGCCAGCAGCCTCCATCGGTCGGGGAGTGGACAGCCCCAGCATTTT CASSLHRSGSGQPQHF
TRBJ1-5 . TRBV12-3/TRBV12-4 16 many TGTGCCAGCAGTTTCCGGGACACATCTTACAATCAGCCCCAGCATTTT CASSFRDTSYNQPQHF
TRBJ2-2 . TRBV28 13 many . CASSNQYFGELFF
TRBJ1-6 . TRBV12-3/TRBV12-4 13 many TGTGCCAGCAGTTTTAGGCCGAATTCACCCCTCCACTTT CASSFRPNSPLHF
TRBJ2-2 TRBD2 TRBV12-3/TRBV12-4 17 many TGTGCCAGCAGTTTGCCGGGACTAGCGGGGAACACCGGGGAGCTGTTTTTT CASSLPGLAGNTGELFF
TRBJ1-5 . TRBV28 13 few TGTGCCAGCAGTTTGGAGGAGGCGGTGCCCCAGCATTTT CASSLEEAVPQHF
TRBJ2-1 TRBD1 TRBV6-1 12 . TGTGCCTCCGACAGGGTTTACAATGAGCAGTTCTTC CASDRVYNEQFF
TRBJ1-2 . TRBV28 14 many TGTGCCAGCAGTTTACCAACAGGGCCCTATGGCTACACCTTC CASSLPTGPYGYTF
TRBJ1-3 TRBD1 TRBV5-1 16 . TGCGCCAGCAGCTCGTCCTTGACAGGGTCTGGAAACACCATATATTTT CASSSSLTGSGNTIYF
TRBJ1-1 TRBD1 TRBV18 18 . TGTGCCAGCTCACCACCGTTGGGACAGCCATACATGAACACTGAAGCTTTCTTT CASSPPLGQPYMNTEAFF
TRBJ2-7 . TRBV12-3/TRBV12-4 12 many TGTGCCAGCAGGGACCCAGGGAACGAGCAGTACTTC CASRDPGNEQYF
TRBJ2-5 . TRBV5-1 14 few TGCGCCAGCAGCATCTCGACTGCCGAAGAGACCCAGTACTTC CASSISTAEETQYF
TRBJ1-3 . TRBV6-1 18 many TGTGCCAGCAACGCCCGGGACATCATAATTTACTCTGGAAACACCATATATTTT CASNARDIIIYSGNTIYF
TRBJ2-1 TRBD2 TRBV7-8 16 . TGTGCCAGCAGCCCCGGACTAGCGGTTATATTCAATGAGCAGTTCTTC CASSPGLAVIFNEQFF
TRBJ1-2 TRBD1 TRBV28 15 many TGTGCCAGCAGACAAACGGACAGGGCCTTTGATGGCTACACCTTC CASRQTDRAFDGYTF
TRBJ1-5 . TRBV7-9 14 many TGTGCCAGCAGCTTCCAGGATAGCAATCAGCCCCAGCATTTT CASSFQDSNQPQHF
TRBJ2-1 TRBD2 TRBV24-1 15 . TGTGCCGCCAGTGAGTTAATAGCGGGACTGGATGAGCAGTTCTTC CAASELIAGLDEQFF
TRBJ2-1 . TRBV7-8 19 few TGTGCCAGCAGCTTAGTCACTAAGGGGGTCCCCGGGACTTACAATGAGCAGTTCTTC CASSLVTKGVPGTYNEQFF
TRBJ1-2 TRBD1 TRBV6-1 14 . TGTGCCAGCCGCGAAGCAGGGGGGAACTATGGCTACACCTTC CASREAGGNYGYTF
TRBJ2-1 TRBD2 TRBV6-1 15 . TGTGCCAACAGCCATCTAGCGGGAGGGCTGGGTGAGCAGTTCTTC CANSHLAGGLGEQFF
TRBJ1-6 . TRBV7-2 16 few TGTGCCAGCAGCTCCTACAGGGCTCCAGGGGTTTCACCCCTCCACTTT CASSSYRAPGVSPLHF
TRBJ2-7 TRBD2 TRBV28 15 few TGTGCCAGCAGCTTACTTAGCGGGAGGGCCCACGAGCAGTACTTC CASSLLSGRAHEQYF
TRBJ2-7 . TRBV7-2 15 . TGTGCCAGCAGCTTAGGGACTCTGGACTCCTACGAGCAGTACTTC CASSLGTLDSYEQYF
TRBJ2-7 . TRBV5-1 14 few TGCGCCAGCAGCCCCCGGGACACCGATTACGAGCAGTACTTC CASSPRDTDYEQYF